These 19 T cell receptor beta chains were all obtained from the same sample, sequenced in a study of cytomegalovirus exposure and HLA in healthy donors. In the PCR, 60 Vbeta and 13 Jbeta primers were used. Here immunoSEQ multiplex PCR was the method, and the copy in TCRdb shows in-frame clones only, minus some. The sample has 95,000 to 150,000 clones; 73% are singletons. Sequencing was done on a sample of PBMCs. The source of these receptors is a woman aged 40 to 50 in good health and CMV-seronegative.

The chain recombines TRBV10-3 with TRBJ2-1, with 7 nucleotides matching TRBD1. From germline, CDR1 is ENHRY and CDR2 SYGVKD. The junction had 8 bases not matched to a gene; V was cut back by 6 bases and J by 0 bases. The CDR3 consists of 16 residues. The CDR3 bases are TGTGCCATCAGCCGAACAGGGGATAGCTCCTACAATGAGCAGTTCTTC. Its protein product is CAISRTGDSSYNEQFF.

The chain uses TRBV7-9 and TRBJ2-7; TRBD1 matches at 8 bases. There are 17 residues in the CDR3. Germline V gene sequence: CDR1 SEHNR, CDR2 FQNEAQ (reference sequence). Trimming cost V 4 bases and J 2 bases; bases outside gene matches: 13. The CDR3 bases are TGTGCCAGCAGCTATTTAGGAAGGACAGGGCCTACCTACGAGCAGTACTTC. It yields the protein CASSYLGRTGPTYEQYF.

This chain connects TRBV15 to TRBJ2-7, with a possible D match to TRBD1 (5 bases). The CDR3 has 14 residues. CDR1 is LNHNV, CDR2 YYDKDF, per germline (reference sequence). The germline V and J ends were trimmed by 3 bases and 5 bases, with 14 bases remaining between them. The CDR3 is CATSRGQGVNEQYF. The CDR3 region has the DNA TGTGCCACCAGCAGGGGGCAGGGCGTGAACGAGCAGTACTTC.

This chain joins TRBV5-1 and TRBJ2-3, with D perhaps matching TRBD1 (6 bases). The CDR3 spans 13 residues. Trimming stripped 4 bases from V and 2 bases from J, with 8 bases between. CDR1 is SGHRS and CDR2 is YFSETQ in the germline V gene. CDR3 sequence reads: CASSRGFTDTQYF. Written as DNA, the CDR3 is TGCGCCAGCAGCAGGGGGTTCACAGATACGCAGTATTTT.

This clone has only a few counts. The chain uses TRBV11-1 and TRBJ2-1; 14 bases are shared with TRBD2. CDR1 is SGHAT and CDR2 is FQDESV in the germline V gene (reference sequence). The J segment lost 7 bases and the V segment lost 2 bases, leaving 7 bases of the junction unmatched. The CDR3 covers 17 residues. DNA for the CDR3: TGTGCCAGCAGCTTAAGCCCCGGGACTAGCGGGAGTAATGAGCAGTTCTTC. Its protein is CASSLSPGTSGSNEQFF.

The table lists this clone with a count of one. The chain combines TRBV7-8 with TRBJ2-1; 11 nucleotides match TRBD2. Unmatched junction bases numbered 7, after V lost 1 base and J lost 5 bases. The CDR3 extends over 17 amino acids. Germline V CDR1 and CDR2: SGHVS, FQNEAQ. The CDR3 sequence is CASSLELAGDPHNEQFF. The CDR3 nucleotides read TGTGCCAGCAGCTTAGAACTAGCGGGGGACCCTCACAATGAGCAGTTCTTC.

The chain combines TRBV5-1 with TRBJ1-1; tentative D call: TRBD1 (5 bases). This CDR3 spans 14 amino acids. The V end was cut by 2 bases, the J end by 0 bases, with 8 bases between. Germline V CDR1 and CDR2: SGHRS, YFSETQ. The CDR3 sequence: CASSFRTLNTEAFF. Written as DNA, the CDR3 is TGCGCCAGCAGCTTTCGGACACTGAACACTGAAGCTTTCTTT.

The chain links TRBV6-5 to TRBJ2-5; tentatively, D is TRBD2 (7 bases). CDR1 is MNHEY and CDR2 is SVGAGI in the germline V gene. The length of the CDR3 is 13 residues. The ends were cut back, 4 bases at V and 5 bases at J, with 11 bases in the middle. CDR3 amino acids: CASSLGGGETQYF. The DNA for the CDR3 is TGTGCCAGCAGTTTGGGAGGGGGGGAGACCCAGTACTTC.

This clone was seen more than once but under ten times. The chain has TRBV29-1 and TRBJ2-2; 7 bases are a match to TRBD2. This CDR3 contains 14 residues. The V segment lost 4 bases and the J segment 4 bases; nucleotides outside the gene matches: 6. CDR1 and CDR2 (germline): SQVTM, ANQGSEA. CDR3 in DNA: TGCAGCGTTGCTGGGGGGGTCGGCACCGGGGAGCTGTTTTTT. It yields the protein CSVAGGVGTGELFF.

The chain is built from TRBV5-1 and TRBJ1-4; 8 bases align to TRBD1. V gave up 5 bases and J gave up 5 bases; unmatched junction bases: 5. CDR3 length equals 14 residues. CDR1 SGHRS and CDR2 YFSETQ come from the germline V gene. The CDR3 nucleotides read TGCGCCAGCAGGGTACAGGGGGGGAATGAAAAACTGTTTTTT. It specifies CASRVQGGNEKLFF. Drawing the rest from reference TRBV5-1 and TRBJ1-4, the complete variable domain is KAGVTQTPRYLIKTRGQQVTLSCSPISGHRSVSWYQQTPGQGLQFLFEYFSETQRNKGNFPGRFSGRQFSNSRSEMNVSTLELGDSALYLCASRVQGGNEKLFFGSGTQLSVL.

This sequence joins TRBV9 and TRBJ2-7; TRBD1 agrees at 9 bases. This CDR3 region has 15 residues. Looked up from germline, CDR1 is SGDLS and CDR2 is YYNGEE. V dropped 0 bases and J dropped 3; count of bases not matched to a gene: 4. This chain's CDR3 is CASSVEGTGLYEQYF. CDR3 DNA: TGTGCCAGCAGCGTAGAAGGGACAGGGCTCTACGAGCAGTACTTC.

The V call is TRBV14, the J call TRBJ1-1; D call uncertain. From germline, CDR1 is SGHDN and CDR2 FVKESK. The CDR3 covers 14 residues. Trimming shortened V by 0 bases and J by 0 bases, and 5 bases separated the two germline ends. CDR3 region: CASSQDRMNTEAFF. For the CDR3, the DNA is TGTGCCAGCAGCCAAGACAGGATGAACACTGAAGCTTTCTTT. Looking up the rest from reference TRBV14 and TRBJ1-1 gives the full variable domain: EAGVTQFPSHSVIEKGQTVTLRCDPISGHDNLYWYRRVMGKEIKFLLHFVKESKQDESGMPNNRFLAERTGGTYSTLKVQPAELEDSGVYFCASSQDRMNTEAFFGQGTRLTVV.

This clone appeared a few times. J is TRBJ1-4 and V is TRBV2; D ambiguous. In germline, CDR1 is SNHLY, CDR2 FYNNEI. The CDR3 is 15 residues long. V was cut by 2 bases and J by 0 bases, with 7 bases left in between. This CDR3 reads CASSEITATNEKLFF. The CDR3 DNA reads TGTGCCAGCAGTGAAATTACAGCAACTAATGAAAAACTGTTTTTT.

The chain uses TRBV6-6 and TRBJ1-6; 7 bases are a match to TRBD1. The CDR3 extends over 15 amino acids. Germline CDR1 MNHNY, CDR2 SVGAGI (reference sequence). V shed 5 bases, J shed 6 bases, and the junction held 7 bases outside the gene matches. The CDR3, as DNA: TGTGCCAGCAGTAGAGGGACAGCCTTTAATTCACCCCTCCACTTT. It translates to CASSRGTAFNSPLHF.

The DNA for the CDR3 is TGTGCCAGCTCACCACCAACAGGGACCCACTATGGCTACACCTTC. Amino acid sequence: CASSPPTGTHYGYTF. The chain joins TRBV18 to TRBJ1-2; possible D gene TRBD1, 6 bases. V lost 0 bases and J 3 bases, leaving 11 bases between the germline ends. The CDR3 loop spans 15 amino acids. The germline gives CDR1 KGHSH, CDR2 LQKENI.

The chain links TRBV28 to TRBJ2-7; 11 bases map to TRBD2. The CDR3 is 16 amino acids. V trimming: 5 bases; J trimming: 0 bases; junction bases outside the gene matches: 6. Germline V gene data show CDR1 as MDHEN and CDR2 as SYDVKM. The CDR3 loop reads CASSPGTSGSSYEQYF. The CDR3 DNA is TGTGCCAGCAGTCCAGGGACTAGCGGTAGCTCCTACGAGCAGTACTTC.

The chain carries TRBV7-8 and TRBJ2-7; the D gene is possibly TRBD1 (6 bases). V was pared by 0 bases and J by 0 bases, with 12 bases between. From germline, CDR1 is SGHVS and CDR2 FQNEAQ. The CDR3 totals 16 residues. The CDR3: CASSLATLGGSYEQYF. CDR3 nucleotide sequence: TGTGCCAGCAGCTTAGCGACGTTAGGGGGCTCCTACGAGCAGTACTTC.

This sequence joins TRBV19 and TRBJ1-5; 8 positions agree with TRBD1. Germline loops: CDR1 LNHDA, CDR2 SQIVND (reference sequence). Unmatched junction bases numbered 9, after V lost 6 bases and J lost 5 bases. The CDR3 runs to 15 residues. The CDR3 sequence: CASRDSGGAYQPQHF. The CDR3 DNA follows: TGTGCCAGTAGAGACTCAGGGGGCGCCTATCAGCCCCAGCATTTT.

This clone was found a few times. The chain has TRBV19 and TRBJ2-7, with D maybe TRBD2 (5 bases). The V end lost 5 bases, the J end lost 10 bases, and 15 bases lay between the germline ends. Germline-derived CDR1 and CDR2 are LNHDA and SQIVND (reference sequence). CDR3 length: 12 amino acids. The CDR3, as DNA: TGTGCCAGTAGTGCCGCGGGCACTGATCAGTACTTC. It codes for CASSAAGTDQYF. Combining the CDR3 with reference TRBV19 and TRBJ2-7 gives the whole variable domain DGGITQSPKYLFRKEGQNVTLSCEQNLNHDAMYWYRQDPGQGLRLIYYSQIVNDFQKGDIAEGYSVSREKKESFPLTVTSAQKNPTAFYLCASSAAGTDQYFGPGTRLTVT.